This T cell receptor (beta chain) emerged from a study of T cells after yellow fever vaccination. Study conclusions and caveats: Clones from primary vaccination mostly reappeared after the booster (around 96% CD4, about 85% CD8).

A single record per CDR3 protein comes from TCRdb applying MiXCR to the 5' RACE reads. The top ten hold over 15% of the sample, which has fewer than 350,000 distinct CDR3 sequences, 8.7% seen once. CDR1 and CDR2 (germline): SGHNT, YYREEE (reference sequence). The CDR3 has 15 residues. Trimming took 5 bases from V and 0 from J, leaving 14 bases between them. Of note for this clonotype: Antigen specificity is unknown.

The receptor was derived from a man aged 18-30 years who received the YFV17D yellow fever vaccine. Sequences were derived from PBMCs, sampled on the day of the first yellow fever vaccination. The chain links TRBV5-4 to TRBJ1-2; no definite D call. The CDR3 spells CASRAAGGSNYGYTF. The CDR3 region has the DNA TGTGCCAGCAGGGCCGCAGGCGGATCTAACTATGGCTACACCTTC.